These 16 T cell receptor beta chains were sequenced from one sample in a study of human thymus T cells. TCRdb's copy holds only in-frame clones and misses some; the assay was immunoSEQ multiplex PCR. The repertoire holds tens of thousands of clones, 94% seen once, with approximately 0.13% in the top ten. Sequenced input: blood. These receptor sequences come from a boy under two years old with a congenital heart defect but otherwise immunologically healthy.

The J gene is TRBJ1-1, the V gene TRBV28; tentatively, D is TRBD1 (5 bases). This CDR3 comprises 14 residues. CDR1 MDHEN and CDR2 SYDVKM come from the germline V gene. Between the trimmed V and J ends, which lost 10 bases and 0 bases, there was a span of 15 bases. CDR3 nucleotide sequence: TGTGCCACCTTCCCCCGACAGTTGAACACTGAAGCTTTCTTT. Translating it yields CATFPRQLNTEAFF. Supplemented by reference TRBV28 and TRBJ1-1, the full variable domain reads DVKVTQSSRYLVKRTGEKVFLECVQDMDHENMFWYRQDPGLGLRLIYFSYDVKMKEKGDIPEGYSVSREKKERFSLILESASTNQTSMYLCATFPRQLNTEAFFGQGTRLTVV.

The chain uses TRBV7-2 and TRBJ1-1, with D possibly being TRBD1 (5 bases). This CDR3 is built from 15 residues. Germline assignment: CDR1 SGHTA and CDR2 FQGNSA. Trimming removed 1 base at V and 1 base at J, with 10 bases between. The CDR3 sequence is CASSLGGRWNTEAFF. The CDR3 bases are TGTGCCAGCAGCTTAGGGGGCAGGTGGAACACTGAAGCTTTCTTT.

This chain joins TRBV10-3 and TRBJ1-3; D is uncertain. Germline V lookup: CDR1 ENHRY, CDR2 SYGVKD. V was trimmed by 0 bases and J by 0 bases, leaving 6 bases between them. The CDR3 is 15 residues long. The CDR3 protein is CAISESMRSGNTIYF. The DNA of the CDR3 is TGTGCCATCAGTGAGTCTATGCGCTCTGGAAACACCATATATTTT.

V and J are TRBV5-1 and TRBJ1-1, with D unclear. Deletions cut 0 bases from V and 2 bases from J, with 8 bases between. CDR3 length equals 14 residues. CDR1 is SGHRS, CDR2 YFSETQ, per germline. The CDR3 loop reads CASSLDRINTEAFF. In DNA form, the CDR3 reads TGCGCCAGCAGCTTGGACAGAATAAACACTGAAGCTTTCTTT.

The V gene is TRBV7-2, the J gene TRBJ2-7; possibly TRBD1 for D (6 bases). The V end was cut by 5 bases, the J end by 0 bases, with 11 bases between. This CDR3 has 14 residues. Germline CDR1 and CDR2: SGHTA and FQGNSA. CDR3 amino acids: CASSPDRSSYEQYF. CDR3 in DNA: TGTGCCAGCAGCCCTGACAGGTCCTCCTACGAGCAGTACTTC. Supplemented by reference TRBV7-2 and TRBJ2-7, the full variable domain reads GAGVSQSPSNKVTEKGKDVELRCDPISGHTALYWYRQSLGQGLEFLIYFQGNSAPDKSGLPSDRFSAERTGGSVSTLTIQRTQQEDSAVYLCASSPDRSSYEQYFGPGTRLTVT.

The J gene is TRBJ2-5, the V gene TRBV11-2; D call uncertain. The CDR3 consists of 14 residues. The V end was cut by 4 bases, the J end by 2 bases, with 11 bases between. In germline, CDR1 is SGHAT, CDR2 FQNNGV. CDR3 coding DNA: TGTGCCAGCAGCTCCCCTACGCATCAAGAGACCCAGTACTTC. Its translation: CASSSPTHQETQYF.

This clone was found a few times. The V gene is TRBV19, the J gene TRBJ2-7; 8 bases fit TRBD2. Unmatched junction bases numbered 4, after V lost 1 base and J lost 5 bases. The CDR3 length is 14 residues. Germline CDR1 LNHDA, CDR2 SQIVND (reference sequence). The DNA for the CDR3 is TGTGCCAGTAGTATAGGGACTAGCAATCACGAGCAGTACTTC. Translating gives CASSIGTSNHEQYF.

The J gene is TRBJ1-4, the V gene TRBV6-1; D unclear. The CDR3 runs 13 residues. Trimming cost V 8 bases and J 4 bases, with 11 bases left between them. Germline V gene lookup returns CDR1 MNHNS and CDR2 SASEGT. In DNA, the CDR3 is TGTGCCAGCCGAAAGAGATTTAATGAAAAACTGTTTTTT. Translated: CASRKRFNEKLFF.

V is TRBV4-3 and J is TRBJ2-3, with D perhaps TRBD2 (5 bases). Germline values: CDR1 LGHNA, CDR2 YSLEER. The CDR3 totals 16 residues. Trimming shortened V by 0 bases and J by 5 bases, and 15 bases separated the two germline ends. The CDR3 loop reads CASSQELVLAGDTQYF. The DNA of the CDR3 is TGCGCCAGCAGCCAAGAACTGGTCCTAGCTGGAGATACGCAGTATTTT.

This clone was found once. V gene TRBV11-3 combines with J gene TRBJ2-7, with TRBD1 matching over 7 bases. The trim removed 5 bases at V and 0 bases at J, leaving 4 bases unmatched. This CDR3 is 14 amino acids long. Germline CDR1 and CDR2: SGHNT and YENEEA. The CDR3 sequence: CASSPRDSSYEQYF. The CDR3 DNA reads as TGTGCCAGCAGCCCCCGGGACAGCTCCTACGAGCAGTACTTC.

The rearrangement joins TRBV5-1 to TRBJ2-2; 9 nucleotides line up with TRBD2. Germline-derived CDR1 and CDR2 are SGHRS and YFSETQ. V gave up 4 bases and J gave up 0 bases; unmatched junction bases: 7. The CDR3 loop spans 17 amino acids. CDR3 residues: CASSVGLARTNTGELFF. The CDR3 DNA reads as TGCGCCAGCAGCGTCGGACTAGCGAGAACGAACACCGGGGAGCTGTTTTTT.

This chain uses TRBV5-4 with TRBJ2-5; no firm D call. Germline CDR1 and CDR2: SGHNT and YYREEE (reference sequence). Trimming took off 3 bases at V and 2 bases at J, with 8 bases between the two ends. CDR3 size: 13 residues. The CDR3 nucleotides are TGTGCCAGCAGCTCCGGGCCTCAAGAGACCCAGTACTTC. Amino acids: CASSSGPQETQYF.

The chain links TRBV5-4 to TRBJ1-1, with D hard to call. The ends were cut back, 0 bases at V and 1 base at J, with 4 bases in the middle. In germline, CDR1 is SGHNT, CDR2 YYREEE (reference sequence). This CDR3 region has 13 residues. The CDR3 sequence: CASSLEANTEAFF. In DNA, the CDR3 is TGTGCCAGCAGCTTGGAAGCGAACACTGAAGCTTTCTTT. Combining the CDR3 with reference TRBV5-4 and TRBJ1-1 gives the whole variable domain ETGVTQSPTHLIKTRGQQVTLRCSSQSGHNTVSWYQQALGQGPQFIFQYYREEENGRGNFPPRFSGLQFPNYSSELNVNALELDDSALYLCASSLEANTEAFFGQGTRLTVV.

The V and J genes are TRBV5-4 and TRBJ2-5; D is possibly TRBD2 (6 bases). Germline loops: CDR1 SGHNT, CDR2 YYREEE (reference sequence). This CDR3 comprises 14 residues. V lost 0 bases, J lost 5 bases, and 11 bases lay in between. DNA of the CDR3: TGTGCCAGCAGCTTGGAACCGGCGGGGGAGACCCAGTACTTC. Protein sequence: CASSLEPAGETQYF.

The V gene is TRBV7-6, the J gene TRBJ1-5, with D uncertain. The length of the CDR3 is 13 residues. With 1 base removed from V and 4 bases from J, the gap between germline ends came to 5 bases. Germline CDR1 reads SGHVS; CDR2 reads FNYEAQ. In DNA form, the CDR3 reads TGTGCCAGCAGCTTAGTGGAGAATCAGCCCCAGCATTTT. The encoded protein is CASSLVENQPQHF.

This chain joins TRBV7-2 and TRBJ2-5, with 7 bases matching TRBD2. This CDR3 contains 15 residues. CDR1 SGHTA and CDR2 FQGNSA come from the germline V gene. Unmatched junction bases numbered 6, after V lost 3 bases and J lost 2 bases. The chain's CDR3 is CASSFTGTTQETQYF. The CDR3 region has the DNA TGTGCCAGCAGCTTCACCGGGACTACTCAAGAGACCCAGTACTTC.